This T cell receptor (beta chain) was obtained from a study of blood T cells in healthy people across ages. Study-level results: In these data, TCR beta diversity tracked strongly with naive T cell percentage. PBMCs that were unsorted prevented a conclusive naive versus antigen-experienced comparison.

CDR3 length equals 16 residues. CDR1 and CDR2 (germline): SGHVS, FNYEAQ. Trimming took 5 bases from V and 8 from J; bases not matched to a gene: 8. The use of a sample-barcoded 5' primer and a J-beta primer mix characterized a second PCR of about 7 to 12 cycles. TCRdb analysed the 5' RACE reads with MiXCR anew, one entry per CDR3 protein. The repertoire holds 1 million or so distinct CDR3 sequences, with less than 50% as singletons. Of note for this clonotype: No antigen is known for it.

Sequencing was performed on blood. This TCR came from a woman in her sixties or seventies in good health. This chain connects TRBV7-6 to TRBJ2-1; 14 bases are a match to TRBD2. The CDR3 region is CASSARLAGGRYEQFF. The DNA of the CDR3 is TGTGCCAGCAGCGCCCGACTAGCGGGAGGGCGATATGAGCAGTTCTTC. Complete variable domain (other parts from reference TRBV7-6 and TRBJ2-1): GAGVSQSPRYKVTKRGQDVALRCDPISGHVSLYWYRQALGQGPEFLTYFNYEAQQDKSGLPNDRFSAERPEGSISTLTIQRTEQRDSAMYRCASSARLAGGRYEQFFGPGTRLTVL.